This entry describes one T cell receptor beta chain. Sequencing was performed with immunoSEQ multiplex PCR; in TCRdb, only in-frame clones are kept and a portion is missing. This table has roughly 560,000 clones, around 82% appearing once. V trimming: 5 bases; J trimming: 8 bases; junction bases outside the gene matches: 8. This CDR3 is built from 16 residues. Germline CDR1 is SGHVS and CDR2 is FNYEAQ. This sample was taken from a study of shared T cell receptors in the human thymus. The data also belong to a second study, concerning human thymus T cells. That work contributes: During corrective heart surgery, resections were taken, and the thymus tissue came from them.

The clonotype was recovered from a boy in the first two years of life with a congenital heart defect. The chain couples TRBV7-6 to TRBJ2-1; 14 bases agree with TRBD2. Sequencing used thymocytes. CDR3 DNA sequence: TGTGCCAGCAGCGCCGTGACTAGCGGGAGGGGCGATGAGCAGTTCTTC. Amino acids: CASSAVTSGRGDEQFF.